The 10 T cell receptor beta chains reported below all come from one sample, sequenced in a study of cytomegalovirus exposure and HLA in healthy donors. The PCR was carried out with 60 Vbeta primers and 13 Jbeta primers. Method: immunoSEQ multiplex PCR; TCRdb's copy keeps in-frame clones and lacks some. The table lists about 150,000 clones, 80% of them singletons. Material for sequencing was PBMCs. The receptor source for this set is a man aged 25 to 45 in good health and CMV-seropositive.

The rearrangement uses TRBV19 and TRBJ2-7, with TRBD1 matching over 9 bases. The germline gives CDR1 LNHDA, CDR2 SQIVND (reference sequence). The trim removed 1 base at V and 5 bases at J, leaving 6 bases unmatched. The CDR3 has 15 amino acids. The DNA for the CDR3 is TGTGCCAGTAGTATAGGGACAGGGGCTACCAACGAGCAGTACTTC. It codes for CASSIGTGATNEQYF. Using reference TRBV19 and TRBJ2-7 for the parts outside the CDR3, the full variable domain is DGGITQSPKYLFRKEGQNVTLSCEQNLNHDAMYWYRQDPGQGLRLIYYSQIVNDFQKGDIAEGYSVSREKKESFPLTVTSAQKNPTAFYLCASSIGTGATNEQYFGPGTRLTVT.

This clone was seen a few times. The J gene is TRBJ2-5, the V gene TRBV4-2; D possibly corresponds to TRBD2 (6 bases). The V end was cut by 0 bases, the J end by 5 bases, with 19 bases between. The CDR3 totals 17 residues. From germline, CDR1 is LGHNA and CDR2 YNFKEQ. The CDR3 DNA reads TGTGCCAGCAGCCAAGATCTAATCGGGAGTGTATCGGAGACCCAGTACTTC. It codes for CASSQDLIGSVSETQYF.

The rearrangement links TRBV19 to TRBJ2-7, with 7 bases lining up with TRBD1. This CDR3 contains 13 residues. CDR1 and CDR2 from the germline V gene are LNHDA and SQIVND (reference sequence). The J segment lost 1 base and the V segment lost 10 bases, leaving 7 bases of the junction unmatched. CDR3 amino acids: CATSPGGSYEQYF. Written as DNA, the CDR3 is TGTGCCACCTCTCCAGGGGGTTCCTACGAGCAGTACTTC.

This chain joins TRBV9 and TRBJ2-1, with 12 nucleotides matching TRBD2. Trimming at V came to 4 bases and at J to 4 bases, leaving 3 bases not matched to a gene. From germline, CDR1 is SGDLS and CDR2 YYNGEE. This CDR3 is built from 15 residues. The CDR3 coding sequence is TGTGCCAGCAGCCGGACTAGCGGGGCGTACAATGAGCAGTTCTTC. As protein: CASSRTSGAYNEQFF.

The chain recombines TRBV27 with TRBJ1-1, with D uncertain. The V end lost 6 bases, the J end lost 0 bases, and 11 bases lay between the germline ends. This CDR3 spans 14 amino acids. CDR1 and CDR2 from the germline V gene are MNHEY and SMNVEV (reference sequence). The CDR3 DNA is TGTGCCAGCAGGCGGGGAACAATGAACACTGAAGCTTTCTTT. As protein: CASRRGTMNTEAFF.

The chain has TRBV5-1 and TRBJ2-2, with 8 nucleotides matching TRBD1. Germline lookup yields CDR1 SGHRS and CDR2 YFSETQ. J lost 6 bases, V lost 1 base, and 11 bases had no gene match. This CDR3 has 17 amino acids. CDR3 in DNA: TGCGCCAGCAGCTTGAATCGGGGCCAGGGGGCGGCCGGGGAGCTGTTTTTT. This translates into CASSLNRGQGAAGELFF.

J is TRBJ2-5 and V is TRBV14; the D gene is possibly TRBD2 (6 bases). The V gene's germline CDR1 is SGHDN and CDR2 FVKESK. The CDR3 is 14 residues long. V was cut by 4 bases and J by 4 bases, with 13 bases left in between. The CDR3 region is CASSRPGTSETQYF. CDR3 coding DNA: TGTGCCAGCAGCCGCCCCGGGACTTCAGAGACCCAGTACTTC.

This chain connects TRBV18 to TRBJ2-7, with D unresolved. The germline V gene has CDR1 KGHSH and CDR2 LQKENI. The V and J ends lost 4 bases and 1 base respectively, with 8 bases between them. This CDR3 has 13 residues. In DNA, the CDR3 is TGTGCCAGCTCACAGACGGAGTCCTACGAGCAGTACTTC. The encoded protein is CASSQTESYEQYF.

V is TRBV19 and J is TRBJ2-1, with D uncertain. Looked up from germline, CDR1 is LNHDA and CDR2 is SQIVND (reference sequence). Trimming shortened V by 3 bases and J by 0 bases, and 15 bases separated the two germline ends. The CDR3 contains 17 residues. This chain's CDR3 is CASSMTGGLSSYNEQFF. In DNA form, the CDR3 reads TGTGCCAGTAGTATGACGGGTGGCCTAAGCTCCTACAATGAGCAGTTCTTC. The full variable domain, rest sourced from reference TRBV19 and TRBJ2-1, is DGGITQSPKYLFRKEGQNVTLSCEQNLNHDAMYWYRQDPGQGLRLIYYSQIVNDFQKGDIAEGYSVSREKKESFPLTVTSAQKNPTAFYLCASSMTGGLSSYNEQFFGPGTRLTVL.

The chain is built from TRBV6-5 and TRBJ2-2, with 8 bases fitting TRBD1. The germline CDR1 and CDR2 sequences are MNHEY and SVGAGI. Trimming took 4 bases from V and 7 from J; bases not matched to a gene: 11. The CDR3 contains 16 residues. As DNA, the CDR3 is TGTGCCAGCAGTTCTACCGGACAGGGCCGGAGCGGGGAGCTGTTTTTT. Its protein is CASSSTGQGRSGELFF.